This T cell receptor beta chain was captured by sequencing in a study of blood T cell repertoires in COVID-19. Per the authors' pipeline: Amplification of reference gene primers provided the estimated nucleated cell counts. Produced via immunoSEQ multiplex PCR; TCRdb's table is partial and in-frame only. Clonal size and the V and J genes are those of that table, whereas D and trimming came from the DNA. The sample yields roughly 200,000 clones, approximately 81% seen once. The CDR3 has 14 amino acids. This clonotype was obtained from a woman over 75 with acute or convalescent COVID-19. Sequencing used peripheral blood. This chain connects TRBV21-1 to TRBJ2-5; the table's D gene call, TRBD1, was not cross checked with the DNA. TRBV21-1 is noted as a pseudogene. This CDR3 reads CASSIRDSKETQYF. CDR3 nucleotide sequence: TGTGCCAGCAGCATTAGGGACAGCAAAGAGACCCAGTACTTC.